One and the same sample provided the 25 T cell receptor beta chains below, sequenced in a study of cytomegalovirus exposure and HLA in healthy donors. Both 60 Vbeta primers and 13 Jbeta primers went into the PCR. The repertoire was sequenced with immunoSEQ multiplex PCR; TCRdb's copy has only in-frame clones and lacks some. The sample includes approximately 100,000 clones, roughly 82% seen only once; the top ten take 9.5% to 13%. Sequenced input: PBMCs. The receptors here all came from a man aged 40-55 years in good health and CMV-seropositive.

Comment on this clone: One junction end does not reproduce the germline sequence, and a read error may be involved. Here the CDR3 reads CASSARGIGETQYF. CDR3 DNA sequence: TGTGCTAGCAGCGCCAGGGGGATTGGGGAGACCCAGTACTTC. This chain uses TRBV7-7 with TRBJ2-5; 7 bases fit TRBD1. The CDR3 sequence is 14 residues long. Germline lookup yields CDR1 SSHAT and CDR2 FNYEAQ (reference sequence). Looking up the rest from reference TRBV7-7 and TRBJ2-5 gives the full variable domain: GAGVSQSPRYKVTKRGQDVTLRCDPISSHATLYWYQQALGQGPEFLTYFNYEAQPDKSGLPSDRFSAERPEGSISTLTIQRTEQRDSAMYRCASSARGIGETQYFGPGTRLLVL.

The chain is built from TRBV9 and TRBJ2-1; 7 nucleotides line up with TRBD2. Germline CDR1 reads SGDLS; CDR2 reads YYNGEE. V shed 0 bases, J shed 3 bases, and the junction held 6 bases outside the gene matches. The CDR3 loop spans 16 amino acids. The CDR3 DNA sequence: TGTGCCAGCAGCGTAGCTCTAGCGGAGCTCTACAATGAGCAGTTCTTC. Translating gives CASSVALAELYNEQFF. Based on the CDR3 plus reference TRBV9 and TRBJ2-1, the full variable domain is DSGVTQTPKHLITATGQRVTLRCSPRSGDLSVYWYQQSLDQGLQFLIQYYNGEERAKGNILERFSAQQFPDLHSELNLSSLELGDSALYFCASSVALAELYNEQFFGPGTRLTVL.

The rearrangement joins TRBV9 to TRBJ2-3; a possible D gene is TRBD1 (6 bases). V lost 0 bases to trimming and J lost 3 bases, with 14 bases between them. This CDR3 spans 16 amino acids. CDR1 is SGDLS and CDR2 is YYNGEE in the germline V gene. The CDR3 is CASSVGPRGTTDTQYF. The DNA for the CDR3 is TGTGCCAGCAGCGTAGGACCCAGGGGAACGACAGATACGCAGTATTTT.

The chain joins TRBV2 to TRBJ1-4, with D unclear. CDR1 and CDR2 (germline): SNHLY, FYNNEI. There are 14 residues in the CDR3. Trimming removed 6 bases at V and 7 bases at J, with 15 bases between. CDR3 sequence: CASRQRESSEKLFF. CDR3 coding DNA: TGTGCCAGCAGACAACGGGAATCGAGTGAAAAACTGTTTTTT. Using reference TRBV2 and TRBJ1-4 for the parts outside the CDR3, the full variable domain is EPEVTQTPSHQVTQMGQEVILRCVPISNHLYFYWYRQILGQKVEFLVSFYNNEISEKSEIFDDQFSVERPDGSNFTLKIRSTKLEDSAMYFCASRQRESSEKLFFGSGTQLSVL.

This clone occurred a few times. The chain combines TRBV5-4 with TRBJ2-5, with D unresolved. This CDR3 contains 12 residues. The V end lost 4 bases, the J end lost 2 bases, and 6 bases lay between the germline ends. Per the germline V gene, CDR1 is SGHNT and CDR2 is YYREEE (reference sequence). The CDR3 nucleotides are TGTGCCAGCAGCCGGTTTCAAGAGACCCAGTACTTC. This gives the protein CASSRFQETQYF.

The chain combines TRBV6-5 with TRBJ1-1, with 11 bases identical to TRBD1. The CDR3 covers 13 residues. The V and J ends lost 6 bases and 5 bases, in that order; junction bases with no gene match: 2. CDR1 and CDR2 from the germline V gene are MNHEY and SVGAGI. CDR3 sequence (DNA): TGTGCCAGCAGGGGACAGGGGGGAACTGAAGCTTTCTTT. Protein: CASRGQGGTEAFF.

This sequence joins TRBV27 and TRBJ1-2; unclear D gene. Germline values: CDR1 MNHEY, CDR2 SMNVEV (reference sequence). V was clipped by 3 bases and J by 4 bases, with 12 bases between them. This CDR3 has 14 residues. CDR3 sequence reads: CASSLDGVGYGYTF. The CDR3 nucleotides read TGTGCCAGCAGTTTGGACGGGGTCGGCTATGGCTACACCTTC.

V is TRBV27 and J is TRBJ2-5, with 10 bases lining up with TRBD1. CDR3 length: 14 amino acids. Trimming removed 6 bases from V and 4 bases from J; junction bases left unmatched: 5. Germline V gives CDR1 MNHEY, CDR2 SMNVEV (reference sequence). The CDR3, as DNA: TGTGCCAGCAGCAGGGACAGGGGATCAGAGACCCAGTACTTC. Encoded protein: CASSRDRGSETQYF.

This sequence joins TRBV5-4 and TRBJ2-7; no clear D gene. Germline-derived CDR1 and CDR2 are SGHNT and YYREEE (reference sequence). The CDR3 length is 13 residues. V was trimmed by 0 bases and J by 3 bases, leaving 7 bases between them. The CDR3 DNA reads as TGTGCCAGCAGCTTGGGAGGTATCTACGAGCAGTACTTC. The encoded protein is CASSLGGIYEQYF.

The V call is TRBV5-1, the J call TRBJ2-7, with TRBD2 matching over 10 bases. Germline CDR1 reads SGHRS; CDR2 reads YFSETQ. This CDR3 has 14 residues. V lost 0 bases and J lost 7; bases outside the gene matches: 4. This CDR3 reads CASSLGAGGREQYF. For the CDR3, the DNA is TGCGCCAGCAGCTTGGGAGCGGGGGGGCGAGAGCAGTACTTC.

The J gene is TRBJ2-3, the V gene TRBV2; maybe TRBD2 (6 bases). From germline, CDR1 is SNHLY and CDR2 FYNNEI. The V end lost 1 base, the J end lost 0 bases, and 8 bases lay between the germline ends. The CDR3 runs to 15 residues. CDR3 sequence: CASSEGRGSTDTQYF. Written as DNA, the CDR3 is TGTGCCAGCAGTGAAGGACGGGGGAGCACAGATACGCAGTATTTT.

The rearrangement uses TRBV11-2 and TRBJ2-1; 15 nucleotides line up with TRBD2. Per germline, CDR1 SGHAT and CDR2 FQNNGV. J gave up 8 bases and V 5 bases, and 10 bases lay outside the gene matches. The CDR3 extends over 17 amino acids. CDR3 sequence: CASSPRTSGGVGYEQFF. CDR3 in DNA: TGTGCCAGCAGCCCAAGGACTAGCGGGGGGGTGGGTTATGAGCAGTTCTTC.

This clone was observed once. In nucleotides, the CDR3 is TGTGCCTGGAGTGGAGGCCTACACAATCAGCCCCAGCATTTT. Protein: CAWSGGLHNQPQHF. This sequence joins TRBV30 and TRBJ1-5; no reliable D call. Trimming removed 1 base at V and 3 bases at J, with 10 bases between. There are 14 residues in the CDR3. Germline assignment: CDR1 GTSNPN and CDR2 SVGIG (reference sequence).

This clone was observed a single time. This sequence joins TRBV5-1 and TRBJ2-2; unclear D gene. Germline V CDR1 and CDR2: SGHRS, YFSETQ. The length of the CDR3 is 13 residues. Trimming removed 0 bases at V and 6 bases at J, with 6 bases between. For the CDR3, the DNA is TGCGCCAGCAGCTTGGTACGGGCCGGGGAGCTGTTTTTT. Protein sequence: CASSLVRAGELFF.

The V and J genes are TRBV10-3 and TRBJ1-6, with 9 bases matching TRBD1. The J segment lost 3 bases and the V segment lost 10 bases, leaving 7 bases of the junction unmatched. The V gene's germline CDR1 is ENHRY and CDR2 SYGVKD. The CDR3 is 15 amino acids. CDR3 residues: CASRPGQGYNSPLHF. The CDR3 DNA is TGTGCCAGCCGTCCGGGACAGGGCTATAATTCACCCCTCCACTTT.

The chain carries TRBV11-2 and TRBJ2-5, with 14 bases fitting TRBD2. The CDR3 runs 17 residues. CDR1 is SGHAT and CDR2 is FQNNGV in the germline V gene. The V and J ends lost 6 bases and 2 bases, in that order; junction bases with no gene match: 8. CDR3 bases: TGTGCCAGCAGATTGACTAGCGGGGGGGCGTGGCAAGAGACCCAGTACTTC. Amino acid sequence: CASRLTSGGAWQETQYF.

CDR3 protein: CASSSPWELANYGYTF. The CDR3 nucleotides read TGTGCCAGCAGTTCGCCCTGGGAGTTAGCTAACTATGGCTACACCTTC. The chain couples TRBV28 to TRBJ1-2; D not certain. CDR3 length: 16 amino acids. Trimming left V 4 bases short and J 0 bases short, with 15 bases between. Germline V gene lookup returns CDR1 MDHEN and CDR2 SYDVKM.

The chain carries TRBV5-3 and TRBJ1-2, with D perhaps matching TRBD1 (6 bases). TRBV5-3 belongs to the ORF category, with a function that is uncertain. The CDR3 covers 16 residues. With 1 base removed from V and 0 bases from J, the gap between germline ends came to 13 bases. The CDR3 DNA sequence: TGTGCCAGAAGCTTGAACGTTACAGGGACTAACTATGGCTACACCTTC. Protein sequence: CARSLNVTGTNYGYTF.

This clone has just one count. This chain joins TRBV6-5 and TRBJ1-5; TRBD1 matches 7 bases. The CDR3 extends over 12 amino acids. Per germline, CDR1 MNHEY and CDR2 SVGAGI. J was trimmed by 4 bases and V by 6 bases; bases with no gene match: 0. The CDR3 loop is CASRTGNQPQHF. In DNA form, the CDR3 reads TGTGCCAGCAGGACAGGGAATCAGCCCCAGCATTTT.

Here the CDR3 reads CASSQDRGVGEQYF. The CDR3 DNA sequence: TGTGCCAGCAGTCAGGACAGGGGTGTGGGTGAGCAGTACTTC. This chain joins TRBV2 and TRBJ2-7; 9 nucleotides match TRBD1. Germline values: CDR1 SNHLY, CDR2 FYNNEI. The CDR3 is 14 amino acids. The V and J ends lost 5 bases and 7 bases, in that order; junction bases with no gene match: 9.

The chain couples TRBV19 to TRBJ2-7; D perhaps matches TRBD2 (5 bases). Germline V gene data show CDR1 as LNHDA and CDR2 as SQIVND (reference sequence). Trimming cost V 3 bases and J 4 bases, with 7 bases left between them. The CDR3 spans 12 residues. This chain's CDR3 is CASSMGDYEQYF. DNA for the CDR3: TGTGCCAGTAGTATGGGAGATTACGAGCAGTACTTC.

The rearrangement links TRBV5-6 to TRBJ2-4; D might be TRBD2 (5 bases). The CDR3 totals 17 residues. Trimming removed 5 bases at V and 0 bases at J, with 18 bases between. From germline, CDR1 is SGHDT and CDR2 YYEEEE. Here the CDR3 reads CASSLAPKTLAKNIQYF. The CDR3 bases are TGTGCCAGCAGTTTAGCGCCTAAGACTCTAGCCAAAAACATTCAGTACTTC.

This sequence joins TRBV10-1 and TRBJ2-5; 10 bases are shared with TRBD1. With V trimmed by 6 bases and J by 5 bases, 3 bases remained unmatched. The CDR3 runs to 13 residues. Germline assignment: CDR1 WNHNN and CDR2 SYGVQD (reference sequence). The CDR3 reads CASRTGGRETQYF. Written as DNA, the CDR3 is TGCGCCAGCAGGACAGGGGGCAGGGAGACCCAGTACTTC.

This chain links TRBV6-6 with TRBJ2-5; D ambiguous. This CDR3 is built from 10 residues. CDR1 and CDR2 (germline): MNHNY, SVGAGI (reference sequence). The V end was cut by 4 bases, the J end by 11 bases, with 8 bases between. The DNA of the CDR3 is TGTGCCAGCAGTTTCCCCCGGCAGTACTTC. This translates into CASSFPRQYF.

V is TRBV7-2 and J is TRBJ2-3; TRBD2 agrees at 10 bases. Losses at the gene ends were 4 bases for V and 3 bases for J; bases not matched to a gene: 10. The CDR3 runs 17 residues. Germline V lookup: CDR1 SGHTA, CDR2 FQGNSA. The CDR3 region has the DNA TGTGCCAGCAGCTACCCTACCGGACTAGCGGAGACAGATACGCAGTATTTT. It encodes CASSYPTGLAETDTQYF. Complete variable domain (other parts from reference TRBV7-2 and TRBJ2-3): GAGVSQSPSNKVTEKGKDVELRCDPISGHTALYWYRQSLGQGLEFLIYFQGNSAPDKSGLPSDRFSAERTGGSVSTLTIQRTQQEDSAVYLCASSYPTGLAETDTQYFGPGTRLTVL.